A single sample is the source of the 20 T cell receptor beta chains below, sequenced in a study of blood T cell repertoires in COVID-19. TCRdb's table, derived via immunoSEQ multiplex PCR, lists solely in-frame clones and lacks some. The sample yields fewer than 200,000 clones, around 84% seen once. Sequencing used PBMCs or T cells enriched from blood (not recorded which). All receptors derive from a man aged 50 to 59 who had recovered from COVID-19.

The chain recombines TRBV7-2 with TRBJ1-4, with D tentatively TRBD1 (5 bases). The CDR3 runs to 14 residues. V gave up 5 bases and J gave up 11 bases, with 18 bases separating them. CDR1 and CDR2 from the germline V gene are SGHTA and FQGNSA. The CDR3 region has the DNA TGTGCCAGCAGCCCATTTCTGACAGAGCTTAAACTGTTTTTT. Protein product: CASSPFLTELKLFF.

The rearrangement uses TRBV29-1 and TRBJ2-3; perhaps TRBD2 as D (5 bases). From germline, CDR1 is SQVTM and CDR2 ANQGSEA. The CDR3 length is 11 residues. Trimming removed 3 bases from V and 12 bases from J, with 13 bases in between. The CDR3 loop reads CSVDSSESQYF. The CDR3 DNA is TGCAGCGTTGATAGTAGCGAATCCCAGTATTTT.

The CDR3 sequence: CAWSVRGSGSPLHF. The CDR3 DNA reads TGTGCCTGGAGTGTACGAGGGTCTGGGTCACCCCTCCACTTT. The rearrangement uses TRBV30 and TRBJ1-6; D is undetermined. The germline V gene encodes CDR1 GTSNPN and CDR2 SVGIG (reference sequence). This CDR3 contains 14 residues. Trimming stripped 0 bases from V and 10 bases from J, with 13 bases between.

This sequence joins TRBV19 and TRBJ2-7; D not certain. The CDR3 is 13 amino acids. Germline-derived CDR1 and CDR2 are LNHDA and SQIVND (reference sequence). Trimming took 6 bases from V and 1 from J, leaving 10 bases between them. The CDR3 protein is CASSPSRSYEQYF. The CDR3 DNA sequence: TGTGCCAGTAGCCCCTCGAGGTCCTACGAGCAGTACTTC.

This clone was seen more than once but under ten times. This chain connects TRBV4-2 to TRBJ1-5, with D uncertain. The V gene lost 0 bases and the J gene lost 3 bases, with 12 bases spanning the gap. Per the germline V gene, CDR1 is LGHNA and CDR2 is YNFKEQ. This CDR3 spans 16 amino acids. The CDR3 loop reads CASSQDGGRFNQPQHF. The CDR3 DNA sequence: TGTGCCAGCAGCCAAGACGGAGGAAGGTTCAATCAGCCCCAGCATTTT.

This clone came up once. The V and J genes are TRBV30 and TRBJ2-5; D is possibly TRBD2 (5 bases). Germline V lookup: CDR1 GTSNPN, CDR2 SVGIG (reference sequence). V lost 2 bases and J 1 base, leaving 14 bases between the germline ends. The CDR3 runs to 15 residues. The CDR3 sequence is CAWSPGLLPQETQYF. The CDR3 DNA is TGTGCCTGGAGTCCCGGACTCCTCCCCCAAGAGACCCAGTACTTC.

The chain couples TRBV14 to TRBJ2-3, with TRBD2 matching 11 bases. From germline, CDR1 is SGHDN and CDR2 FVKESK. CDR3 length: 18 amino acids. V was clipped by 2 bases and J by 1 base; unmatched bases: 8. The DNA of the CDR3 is TGTGCCAGCAGCCAACGGACTAGCGGGTGGAAGCGCACAGATACGCAGTATTTT. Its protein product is CASSQRTSGWKRTDTQYF.

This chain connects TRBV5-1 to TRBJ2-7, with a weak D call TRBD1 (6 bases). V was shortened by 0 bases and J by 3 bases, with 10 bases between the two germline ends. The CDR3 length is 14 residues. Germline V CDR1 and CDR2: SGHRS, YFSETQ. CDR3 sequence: CASSLVQGNYEQYF. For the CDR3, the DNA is TGCGCCAGCAGCTTGGTTCAGGGGAACTACGAGCAGTACTTC. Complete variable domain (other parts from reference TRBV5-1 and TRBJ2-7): KAGVTQTPRYLIKTRGQQVTLSCSPISGHRSVSWYQQTPGQGLQFLFEYFSETQRNKGNFPGRFSGRQFSNSRSEMNVSTLELGDSALYLCASSLVQGNYEQYFGPGTRLTVT.

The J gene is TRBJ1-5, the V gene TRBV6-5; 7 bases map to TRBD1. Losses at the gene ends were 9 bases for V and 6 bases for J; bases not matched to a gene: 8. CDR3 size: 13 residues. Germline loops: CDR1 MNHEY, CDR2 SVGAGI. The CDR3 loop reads CASSRTGVQPQHF. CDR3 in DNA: TGTGCCAGTAGCAGAACAGGGGTTCAGCCCCAGCATTTT.

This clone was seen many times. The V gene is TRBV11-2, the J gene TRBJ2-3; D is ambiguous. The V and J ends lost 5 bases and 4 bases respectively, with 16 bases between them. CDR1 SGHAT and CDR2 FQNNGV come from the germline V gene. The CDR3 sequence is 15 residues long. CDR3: CASSPGSSNADTQYF. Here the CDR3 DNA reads TGTGCCAGCAGCCCTGGTAGCAGTAACGCAGATACGCAGTATTTT.

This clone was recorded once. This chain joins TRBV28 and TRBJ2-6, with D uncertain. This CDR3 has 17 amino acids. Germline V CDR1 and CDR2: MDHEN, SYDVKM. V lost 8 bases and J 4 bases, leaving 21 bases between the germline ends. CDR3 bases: TGTGCCAGCCTCCAGTCGGGTAAAATGTGGGGGGCCAACGTCCTGACTTTC. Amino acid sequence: CASLQSGKMWGANVLTF.

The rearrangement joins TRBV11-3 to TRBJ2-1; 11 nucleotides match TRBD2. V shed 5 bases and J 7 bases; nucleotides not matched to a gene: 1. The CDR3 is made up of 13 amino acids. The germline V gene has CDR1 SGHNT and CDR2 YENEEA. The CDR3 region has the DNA TGTGCCAGCAGCCCTAGCGGGGGGAATGAGCAGTTCTTC. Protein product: CASSPSGGNEQFF.

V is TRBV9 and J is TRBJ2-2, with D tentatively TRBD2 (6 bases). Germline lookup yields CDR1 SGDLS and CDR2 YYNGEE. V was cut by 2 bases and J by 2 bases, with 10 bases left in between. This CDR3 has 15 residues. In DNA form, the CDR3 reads TGTGCCAGCAGCGTTCTGCGGGGAAACACCGGGGAGCTGTTTTTT. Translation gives CASSVLRGNTGELFF.

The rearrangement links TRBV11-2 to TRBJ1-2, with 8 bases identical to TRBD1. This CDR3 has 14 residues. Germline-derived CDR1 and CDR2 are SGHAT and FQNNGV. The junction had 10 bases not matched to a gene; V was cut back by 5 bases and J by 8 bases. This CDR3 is CASSPVRGRGGYTF. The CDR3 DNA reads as TGTGCCAGCAGCCCTGTCAGGGGGCGAGGGGGCTACACCTTC.

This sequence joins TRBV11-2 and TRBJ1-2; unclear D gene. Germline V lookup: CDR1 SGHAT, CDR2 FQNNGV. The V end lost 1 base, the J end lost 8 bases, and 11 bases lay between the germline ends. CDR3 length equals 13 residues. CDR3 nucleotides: TGTGCCAGCAGCTTAGCTGCAGGAGGCGGCTACACCTTC. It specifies CASSLAAGGGYTF.

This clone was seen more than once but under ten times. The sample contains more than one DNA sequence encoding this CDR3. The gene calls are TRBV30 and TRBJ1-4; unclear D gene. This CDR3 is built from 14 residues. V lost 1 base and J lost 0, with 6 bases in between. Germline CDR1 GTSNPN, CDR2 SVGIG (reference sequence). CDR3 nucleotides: TGTGCCTGGAGTGGGGCAACAACTAATGAAAAACTGTTTTTT. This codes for CAWSGATTNEKLFF.

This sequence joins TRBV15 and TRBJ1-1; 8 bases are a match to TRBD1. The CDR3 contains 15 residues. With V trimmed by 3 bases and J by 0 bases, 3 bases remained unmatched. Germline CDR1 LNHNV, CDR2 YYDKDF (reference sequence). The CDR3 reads CATSRGDRMNTEAFF. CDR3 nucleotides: TGTGCCACCAGCAGGGGGGACAGGATGAACACTGAAGCTTTCTTT.

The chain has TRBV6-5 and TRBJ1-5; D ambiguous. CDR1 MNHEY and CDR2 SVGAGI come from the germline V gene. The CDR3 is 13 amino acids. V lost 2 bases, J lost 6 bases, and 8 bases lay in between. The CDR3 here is CASSYREGQPQHF. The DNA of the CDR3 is TGTGCCAGCAGTTACAGGGAGGGTCAGCCCCAGCATTTT.

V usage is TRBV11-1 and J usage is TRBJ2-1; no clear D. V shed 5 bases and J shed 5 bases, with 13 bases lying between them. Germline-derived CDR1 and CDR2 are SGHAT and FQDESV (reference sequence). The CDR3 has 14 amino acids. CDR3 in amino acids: CASSIRGFNNEQFF. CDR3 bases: TGTGCCAGCAGCATACGTGGCTTCAACAATGAGCAGTTCTTC.

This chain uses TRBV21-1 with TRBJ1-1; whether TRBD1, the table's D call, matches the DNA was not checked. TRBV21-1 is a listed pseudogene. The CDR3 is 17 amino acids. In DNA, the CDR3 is TGTGCCAGCAGAAAAATTCCGCCAAAAACAGGACAGCCTGAAGCTTTCTTT. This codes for CASRKIPPKTGQPEAFF.